The 28 T cell receptor beta chains given below trace back to one sample, sequenced in a study of radiation and T cells in renal cell carcinoma. Data came from immunoSEQ multiplex PCR; TCRdb stores just in-frame clones and leaves some out. The sample has some 20,000 clones; approximately 59% are singletons. Treatment given: treatment-naive control, cytoreductive nephrectomy. This specimen was tumor tissue, taken from a patient whose treatment was nephrectomy without radiotherapy. These receptors originate from a man in his fifties or sixties with renal cell carcinoma.

The chain is built from TRBV30 and TRBJ2-7; TRBD1 might be the D (6 bases). The germline gives CDR1 GTSNPN, CDR2 SVGIG (reference sequence). CDR3 length: 13 amino acids. V was shortened by 1 base and J by 3 bases, with 10 bases between the two germline ends. CDR3 amino acids: CAWSGNRDYEQYF. In nucleotides, the CDR3 is TGTGCCTGGAGTGGGAACAGGGACTACGAGCAGTACTTC.

The chain recombines TRBV28 with TRBJ2-7; a weak D match, TRBD1 (6 bases). The CDR3 contains 13 residues. V was trimmed by 3 bases and J by 3 bases, leaving 9 bases between them. Per the germline V gene, CDR1 is MDHEN and CDR2 is SYDVKM. This CDR3 is CASSLRQVYEQYF. In DNA, the CDR3 is TGTGCCAGCAGTTTGCGACAGGTCTACGAGCAGTACTTC.

This chain links TRBV30 with TRBJ1-2; D gene unclear. V lost 2 bases and J 8 bases, leaving 18 bases between the germline ends. Germline V gene lookup returns CDR1 GTSNPN and CDR2 SVGIG (reference sequence). The CDR3 length is 14 residues. The CDR3: CAWSNRYTGSGYTF. CDR3 in DNA: TGTGCCTGGAGTAATAGATATACGGGCTCCGGCTACACCTTC.

The chain is built from TRBV10-1 and TRBJ1-1, with D perhaps matching TRBD1 (6 bases). This CDR3 has 14 amino acids. Germline lookup yields CDR1 WNHNN and CDR2 SYGVQD (reference sequence). V dropped 3 bases and J dropped 4 bases, with 12 bases sitting between them. CDR3: CASSDIAGVTEAFF. The DNA for the CDR3 is TGCGCCAGCAGTGATATAGCAGGGGTCACTGAAGCTTTCTTT.

This chain connects TRBV7-2 to TRBJ1-2; a weak D match, TRBD1 (5 bases). The CDR3 runs to 15 residues. The V end was cut by 3 bases, the J end by 7 bases, with 18 bases between. CDR1 is SGHTA, CDR2 FQGNSA, per germline. The CDR3 sequence is CASSFLGTELGGYTF. CDR3 nucleotides: TGTGCCAGCAGCTTCCTTGGGACGGAGCTCGGTGGCTACACCTTC.

This clone was seen a handful of times. V and J are TRBV9 and TRBJ1-2; the D gene is possibly TRBD1 (6 bases). Deletions cut 4 bases from V and 7 bases from J, with 14 bases between. The CDR3 is made up of 13 amino acids. Germline V gives CDR1 SGDLS, CDR2 YYNGEE. The CDR3 region is CASSPQGTSGYTF. The CDR3 DNA reads as TGTGCCAGCAGCCCTCAGGGGACCAGTGGCTACACCTTC.

V and J are TRBV30 and TRBJ1-1, with a weak D call TRBD1 (6 bases). Germline-derived CDR1 and CDR2 are GTSNPN and SVGIG (reference sequence). This CDR3 is built from 13 residues. V was trimmed by 3 bases and J by 7 bases, leaving 15 bases between them. CDR3 region: CAWRENRDFEAFF. CDR3 DNA: TGTGCCTGGAGGGAAAACAGGGACTTTGAAGCTTTCTTT. The full variable domain, in which reference TRBV30 and TRBJ1-1 provide the parts outside the CDR3, is SQTIHQWPATLVQPVGSPLSLECTVEGTSNPNLYWYRQAAGRGLQLLFYSVGIGQISSEVPQNLSASRPQDRQFILSSKKLLLSDSGFYLCAWRENRDFEAFFGQGTRLTVV.

A note on this clone: The sample carries other DNA sequences with the same CDR3. DNA of the CDR3: TGTGCCAGCAGCTTGGGGGGGTTTGAGCAGTTCTTC. Amino acid sequence: CASSLGGFEQFF. The V and J genes are TRBV5-6 and TRBJ2-1; D possibly matches TRBD1 or TRBD2 (5 bases each). With 0 bases removed from V and 9 bases from J, the gap between germline ends came to 7 bases. The CDR3 totals 12 residues. The germline gives CDR1 SGHDT, CDR2 YYEEEE.

This clone was seen just once. The chain recombines TRBV7-2 with TRBJ1-2; a possible D gene is TRBD1 (6 bases). CDR1 SGHTA and CDR2 FQGNSA come from the germline V gene. This CDR3 has 16 residues. V lost 3 bases and J 4 bases, leaving 18 bases between the germline ends. The CDR3 DNA is TGTGCCAGCAGCTTGGGTCGGGGGGCCTCGGGCTATGGCTACACCTTC. It yields the protein CASSLGRGASGYGYTF.

The chain couples TRBV10-3 to TRBJ1-2; TRBD1 aligns across 8 bases. There are 16 residues in the CDR3. CDR1 and CDR2 from the germline V gene are ENHRY and SYGVKD. Trimming cost V 6 bases and J 0 bases; bases outside gene matches: 9. The CDR3 DNA sequence: TGTGCCATCAGGAGGGGGGACAGGCTTACTAACTATGGCTACACCTTC. It translates to CAIRRGDRLTNYGYTF.

This clone turned up a few times. V is TRBV9 and J is TRBJ1-1; TRBD1 might be the D (6 bases). This CDR3 spans 14 amino acids. CDR1 is SGDLS and CDR2 is YYNGEE in the germline V gene. The V end was cut by 4 bases, the J end by 2 bases, with 12 bases between. CDR3 in amino acids: CASSKGHGNTEAFF. The CDR3 DNA reads as TGTGCCAGCAGCAAGGGACACGGAAACACTGAAGCTTTCTTT.

The V and J genes are TRBV12-5 and TRBJ2-3; no clear D gene. Deletions cut 11 bases from V and 2 bases from J, with 11 bases between. The CDR3 contains 12 residues. Germline V gene data show CDR1 as LGHNT and CDR2 as FRNRAP. The CDR3 nucleotides read TGTGCTTTAAAGGCGCCCACAGATACGCAGTATTTT. It yields the protein CALKAPTDTQYF.

V is TRBV30 and J is TRBJ2-2; no clear D gene. In germline, CDR1 is GTSNPN, CDR2 SVGIG (reference sequence). Deletions cut 0 bases from V and 0 bases from J, with 5 bases between. CDR3 length: 14 residues. The CDR3 reads CAWSVLPNTGELFF. In DNA form, the CDR3 reads TGTGCCTGGAGTGTACTTCCGAACACCGGGGAGCTGTTTTTT.

The chain joins TRBV5-1 to TRBJ1-4; D is undetermined. The CDR3 is made up of 14 amino acids. Germline assignment: CDR1 SGHRS and CDR2 YFSETQ. Trimming pared 4 bases from V and 5 bases from J, leaving 12 bases between. The CDR3 sequence is CASSQLLENEKLFF. The CDR3 DNA reads as TGCGCCAGCAGCCAACTATTGGAAAATGAAAAACTGTTTTTT.

V gene TRBV2 combines with J gene TRBJ2-5; weak D call: TRBD2 (5 bases). CDR3 length: 13 residues. Germline CDR1 reads SNHLY; CDR2 reads FYNNEI. V was trimmed by 7 bases and J by 2 bases, leaving 11 bases between them. Here the CDR3 DNA reads TGTGCCAGCACCGGACTCATACAAGAGACCCAGTACTTC. This codes for CASTGLIQETQYF. The variable domain in full, with the rest retrieved from reference TRBV2 and TRBJ2-5, is EPEVTQTPSHQVTQMGQEVILRCVPISNHLYFYWYRQILGQKVEFLVSFYNNEISEKSEIFDDQFSVERPDGSNFTLKIRSTKLEDSAMYFCASTGLIQETQYFGPGTRLLVL.

V gene TRBV4-1 combines with J gene TRBJ2-7; D may be TRBD2 (5 bases). V lost 1 base to trimming and J lost 6 bases, with 16 bases between them. The CDR3 length is 15 residues. Per the germline V gene, CDR1 is MGHRA and CDR2 is YSYEKL. As DNA, the CDR3 is TGCGCCAGCAGCCAAGGGGATTTCAAAGAGGGCGAGCAGTACTTC. This translates into CASSQGDFKEGEQYF.

V and J are TRBV6-4 and TRBJ2-3; a weak D match, TRBD1 (7 bases). The germline V and J ends were trimmed by 4 bases and 4 bases, with 12 bases remaining between them. Per the germline V gene, CDR1 is MRHNA and CDR2 is SNTAGT. The CDR3 loop spans 14 amino acids. CDR3 DNA sequence: TGTGCCAGCAGTGTAACAGGGGACTCAGATACGCAGTATTTT. This translates into CASSVTGDSDTQYF.

The rearrangement joins TRBV5-4 to TRBJ1-4; D is unclear. This CDR3 has 13 residues. From germline, CDR1 is SGHNT and CDR2 YYREEE (reference sequence). Deletions cut 0 bases from V and 8 bases from J, with 8 bases between. CDR3 region: CASSLAGVEKLFF. Written as DNA, the CDR3 is TGTGCCAGCAGCTTGGCCGGGGTGGAAAAACTGTTTTTT.

The rearrangement links TRBV19 to TRBJ2-2, with 8 positions matching TRBD1. Germline V gives CDR1 LNHDA, CDR2 SQIVND (reference sequence). CDR3 size: 18 residues. After removal of 4 bases from V and 3 bases from J, the junction contained 13 bases not matched to a gene. The CDR3 spells CASSRGRGLYADTGELFF. DNA of the CDR3: TGTGCCAGTAGTAGGGGCAGGGGGCTTTATGCGGACACCGGGGAGCTGTTTTTT.

The genes are TRBV5-4 and TRBJ1-4; TRBD1 matches at 8 bases. The trim removed 4 bases at V and 8 bases at J, leaving 7 bases unmatched. The CDR3 is 14 amino acids. Per germline, CDR1 SGHNT and CDR2 YYREEE (reference sequence). CDR3 amino acids: CASSIQGVEEKLFF. Written as DNA, the CDR3 is TGTGCCAGCAGCATACAGGGGGTTGAAGAAAAACTGTTTTTT. The full variable domain, its missing parts supplied by reference TRBV5-4 and TRBJ1-4, is ETGVTQSPTHLIKTRGQQVTLRCSSQSGHNTVSWYQQALGQGPQFIFQYYREEENGRGNFPPRFSGLQFPNYSSELNVNALELDDSALYLCASSIQGVEEKLFFGSGTQLSVL.

The chain recombines TRBV6-5 with TRBJ1-1; D gene unclear. V shed 2 bases and J shed 11 bases, with 18 bases lying between them. The CDR3 covers 14 residues. CDR1 is MNHEY, CDR2 SVGAGI, per germline. The CDR3 spells CASSYTSPDFRAFF. CDR3 sequence (DNA): TGTGCCAGCAGTTACACCTCGCCGGATTTTAGGGCTTTCTTT.

The chain is built from TRBV7-2 and TRBJ1-1; no reliable D call. The germline V and J ends were trimmed by 4 bases and 0 bases, with 15 bases remaining between them. The CDR3 has 16 residues. The germline gives CDR1 SGHTA, CDR2 FQGNSA. The chain's CDR3 is CASSSYRGVLNTEAFF. DNA for the CDR3: TGTGCCAGCAGCTCCTACCGCGGGGTACTGAACACTGAAGCTTTCTTT.

V usage is TRBV4-1 and J usage is TRBJ2-7; weak D call: TRBD1 (7 bases). Between the trimmed V and J ends, which lost 3 bases and 4 bases, there was a span of 16 bases. This CDR3 is built from 15 residues. The germline gives CDR1 MGHRA, CDR2 YSYEKL. The CDR3 loop is CASSQTAGQIYEQYF. In nucleotides, the CDR3 is TGCGCCAGCAGCCAGACCGCGGGACAGATATACGAGCAGTACTTC.

The chain couples TRBV18 to TRBJ1-1, with 7 bases that match TRBD1. The CDR3 covers 13 residues. Germline-derived CDR1 and CDR2 are KGHSH and LQKENI. V lost 3 bases to trimming and J lost 11 bases; unmatched junction nucleotides: 9. The CDR3 protein is CASSPQPDRDAFF. DNA for the CDR3: TGTGCCAGCTCACCTCAACCCGACAGGGATGCTTTCTTT.

In this sample, this clone turned up a few times. The chain has TRBV7-8 and TRBJ1-6, with D maybe TRBD1 (5 bases). Trimming cost V 5 bases and J 7 bases, with 15 bases left between them. The CDR3 sequence is 15 residues long. Per the germline V gene, CDR1 is SGHVS and CDR2 is FQNEAQ. DNA of the CDR3: TGTGCCAGCAGCCCCACACGACAGCTAAATTCACCCCTCCACTTT. This encodes CASSPTRQLNSPLHF. Using reference TRBV7-8 and TRBJ1-6 for the parts outside the CDR3, the full variable domain is GAGVSQSPRYKVAKRGQDVALRCDPISGHVSLFWYQQALGQGPEFLTYFQNEAQLDKSGLPSDRFFAERPEGSVSTLKIQRTQQEDSAVYLCASSPTRQLNSPLHFGNGTRLTVT.

The CDR3 reads CASSQYGTGEAEQYF. As DNA, the CDR3 is TGTGCCAGCAGCCAATACGGGACAGGGGAAGCCGAGCAGTACTTC. V usage is TRBV14 and J usage is TRBJ2-7; 10 bases are a match to TRBD1. Germline values: CDR1 SGHDN, CDR2 FVKESK. J lost 6 bases, V lost 2 bases, and 7 bases had no gene match. This CDR3 contains 15 residues.

J is TRBJ2-1 and V is TRBV5-5; D is ambiguous. Trimming stripped 5 bases from V and 5 bases from J, with 8 bases between. CDR3 length equals 12 residues. CDR1 and CDR2 from the germline V gene are SGHKS and YYEKEE (reference sequence). CDR3 amino acids: CASSWTDNEQFF. The CDR3 DNA sequence: TGTGCCAGCAGTTGGACCGACAATGAGCAGTTCTTC.

The chain uses TRBV28 and TRBJ2-2; D perhaps matches TRBD1 (6 bases). The V gene lost 7 bases and the J gene lost 1 base, with 16 bases spanning the gap. The CDR3 is 16 amino acids. From germline, CDR1 is MDHEN and CDR2 SYDVKM. As DNA, the CDR3 is TGTGCCAGCAAATGGGGACAAGGGGGGAACACCGGGGAGCTGTTTTTT. It is translated as CASKWGQGGNTGELFF.